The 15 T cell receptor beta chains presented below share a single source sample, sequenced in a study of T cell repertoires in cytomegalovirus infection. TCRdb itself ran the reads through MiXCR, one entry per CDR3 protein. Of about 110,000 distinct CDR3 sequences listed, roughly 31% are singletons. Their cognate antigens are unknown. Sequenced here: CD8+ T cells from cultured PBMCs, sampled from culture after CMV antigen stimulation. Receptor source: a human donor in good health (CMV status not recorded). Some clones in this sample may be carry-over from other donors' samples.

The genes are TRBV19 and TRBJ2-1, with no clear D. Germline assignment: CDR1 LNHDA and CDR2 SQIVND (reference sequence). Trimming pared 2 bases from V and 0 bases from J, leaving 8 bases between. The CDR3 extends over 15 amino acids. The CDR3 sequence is CASSILRSSYNEQFF. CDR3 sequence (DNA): TGTGCCAGTAGTATACTGAGGAGCTCCTACAATGAGCAGTTCTTC.

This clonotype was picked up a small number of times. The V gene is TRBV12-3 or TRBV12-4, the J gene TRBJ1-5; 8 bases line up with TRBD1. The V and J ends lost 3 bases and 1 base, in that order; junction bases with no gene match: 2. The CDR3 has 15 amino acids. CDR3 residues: CASSFGQGSNQPQHF. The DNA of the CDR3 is TGTGCCAGCAGTTTCGGACAGGGAAGCAATCAGCCCCAGCATTTT.

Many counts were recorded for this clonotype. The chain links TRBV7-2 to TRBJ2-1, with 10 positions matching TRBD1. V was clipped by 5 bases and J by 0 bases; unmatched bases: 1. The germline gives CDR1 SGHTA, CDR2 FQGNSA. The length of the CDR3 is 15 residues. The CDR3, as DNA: TGTGCCAGCAGCCGGACAGGGGGCTCCTACAATGAGCAGTTCTTC. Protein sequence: CASSRTGGSYNEQFF. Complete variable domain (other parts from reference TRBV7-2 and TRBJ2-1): GAGVSQSPSNKVTEKGKDVELRCDPISGHTALYWYRQSLGQGLEFLIYFQGNSAPDKSGLPSDRFSAERTGGSVSTLTIQRTQQEDSAVYLCASSRTGGSYNEQFFGPGTRLTVL.

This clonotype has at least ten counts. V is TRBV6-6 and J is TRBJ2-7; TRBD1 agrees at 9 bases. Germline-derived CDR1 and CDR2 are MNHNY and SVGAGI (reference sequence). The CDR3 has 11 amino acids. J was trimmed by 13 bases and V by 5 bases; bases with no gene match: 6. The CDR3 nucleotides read TGTGCCAGCAGTCCGGACAGGGGATTATACTTC. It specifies CASSPDRGLYF.

CDR3 DNA sequence: TGTGCCAGCAGCTTAGTGGGACGGACTTTGAACACTGAAGCTTTCTTT. Translating it yields CASSLVGRTLNTEAFF. The chain joins TRBV11-2 to TRBJ1-1; maybe TRBD1 (5 bases). This CDR3 has 16 amino acids. The V gene's germline CDR1 is SGHAT and CDR2 FQNNGV. V was trimmed by 1 base and J by 0 bases, leaving 12 bases between them.

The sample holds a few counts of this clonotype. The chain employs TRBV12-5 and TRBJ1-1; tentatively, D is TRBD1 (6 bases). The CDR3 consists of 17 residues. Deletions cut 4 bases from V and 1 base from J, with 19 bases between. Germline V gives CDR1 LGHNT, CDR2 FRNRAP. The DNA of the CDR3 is TGTGCTAGTGGTTACCCCATGGTCAGGGGACCGAACACTGAAGCTTTCTTT. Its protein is CASGYPMVRGPNTEAFF. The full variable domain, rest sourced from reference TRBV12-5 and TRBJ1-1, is DARVTQTPRHKVTEMGQEVTMRCQPILGHNTVFWYRQTMMQGLELLAYFRNRAPLDDSGMPKDRFSAEMPDATLATLKIQPSEPRDSAVYFCASGYPMVRGPNTEAFFGQGTRLTVV.

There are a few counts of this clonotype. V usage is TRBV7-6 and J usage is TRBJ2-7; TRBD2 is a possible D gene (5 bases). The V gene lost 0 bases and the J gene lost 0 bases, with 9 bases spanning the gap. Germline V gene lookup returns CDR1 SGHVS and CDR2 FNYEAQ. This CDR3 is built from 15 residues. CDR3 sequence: CASSLAGLSSYEQYF. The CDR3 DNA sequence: TGTGCCAGCAGCTTAGCTGGACTCTCCTCCTACGAGCAGTACTTC.

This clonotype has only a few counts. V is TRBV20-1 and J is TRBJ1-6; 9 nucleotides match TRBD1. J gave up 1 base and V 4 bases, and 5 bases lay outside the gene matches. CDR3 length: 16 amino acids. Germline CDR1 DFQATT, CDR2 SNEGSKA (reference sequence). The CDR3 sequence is CSAKQGASSYNSPLHF. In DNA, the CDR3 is TGCAGTGCTAAACAGGGGGCTAGTTCCTATAATTCACCCCTCCACTTT.

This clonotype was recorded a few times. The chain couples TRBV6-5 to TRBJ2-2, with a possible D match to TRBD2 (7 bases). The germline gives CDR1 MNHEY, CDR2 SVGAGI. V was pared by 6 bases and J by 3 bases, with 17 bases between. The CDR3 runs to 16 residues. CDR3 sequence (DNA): TGTGCCAGCAGCCCCGCGGGGGCTCTTTACACCGGGGAGCTGTTTTTT. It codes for CASSPAGALYTGELFF.

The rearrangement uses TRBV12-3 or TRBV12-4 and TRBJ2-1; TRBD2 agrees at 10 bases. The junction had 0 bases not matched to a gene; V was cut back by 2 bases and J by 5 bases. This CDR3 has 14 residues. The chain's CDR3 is CASSLLAGDNEQFF. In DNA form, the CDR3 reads TGTGCCAGCAGTTTACTAGCGGGGGACAATGAGCAGTTCTTC.

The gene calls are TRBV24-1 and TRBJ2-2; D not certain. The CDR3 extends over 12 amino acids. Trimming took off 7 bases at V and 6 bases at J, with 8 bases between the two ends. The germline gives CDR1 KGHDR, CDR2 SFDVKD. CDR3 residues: CATRERAGELFF. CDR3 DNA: TGTGCCACCAGGGAAAGGGCCGGGGAGCTGTTTTTT.

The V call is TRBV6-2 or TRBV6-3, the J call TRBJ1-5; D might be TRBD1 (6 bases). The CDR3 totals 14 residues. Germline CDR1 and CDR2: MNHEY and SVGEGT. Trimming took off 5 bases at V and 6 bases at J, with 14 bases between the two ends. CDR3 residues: CASSQQGLGQPQHF. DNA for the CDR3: TGTGCCAGCAGTCAACAGGGATTAGGTCAGCCCCAGCATTTT.

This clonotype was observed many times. The CDR3 region has the DNA TGTGCCAGTACCACAACAATGACAGGGCTGCTCCATGGCTACACCTTC. Amino acid sequence: CASTTTMTGLLHGYTF. V usage is TRBV19 and J usage is TRBJ1-2; TRBD1 matches at 7 bases. J was trimmed by 6 bases and V by 7 bases; bases with no gene match: 17. The CDR3 consists of 16 residues. CDR1 and CDR2 from the germline V gene are LNHDA and SQIVND (reference sequence). The full variable domain, completed using reference TRBV19 and TRBJ1-2, is DGGITQSPKYLFRKEGQNVTLSCEQNLNHDAMYWYRQDPGQGLRLIYYSQIVNDFQKGDIAEGYSVSREKKESFPLTVTSAQKNPTAFYLCASTTTMTGLLHGYTFGSGTRLTVV.

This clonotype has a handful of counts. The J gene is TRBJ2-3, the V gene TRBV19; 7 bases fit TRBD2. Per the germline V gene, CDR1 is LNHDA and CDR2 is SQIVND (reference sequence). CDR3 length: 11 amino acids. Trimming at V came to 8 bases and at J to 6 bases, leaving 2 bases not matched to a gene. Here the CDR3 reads CASGGGDTQYF. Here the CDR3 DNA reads TGTGCCAGTGGGGGGGGGGATACGCAGTATTTT.

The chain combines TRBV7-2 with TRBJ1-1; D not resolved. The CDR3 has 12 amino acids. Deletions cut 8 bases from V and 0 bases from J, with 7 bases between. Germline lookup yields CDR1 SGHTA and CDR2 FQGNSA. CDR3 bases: TGTGCCAGCGGATGGTTGAACACTGAAGCTTTCTTT. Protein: CASGWLNTEAFF.